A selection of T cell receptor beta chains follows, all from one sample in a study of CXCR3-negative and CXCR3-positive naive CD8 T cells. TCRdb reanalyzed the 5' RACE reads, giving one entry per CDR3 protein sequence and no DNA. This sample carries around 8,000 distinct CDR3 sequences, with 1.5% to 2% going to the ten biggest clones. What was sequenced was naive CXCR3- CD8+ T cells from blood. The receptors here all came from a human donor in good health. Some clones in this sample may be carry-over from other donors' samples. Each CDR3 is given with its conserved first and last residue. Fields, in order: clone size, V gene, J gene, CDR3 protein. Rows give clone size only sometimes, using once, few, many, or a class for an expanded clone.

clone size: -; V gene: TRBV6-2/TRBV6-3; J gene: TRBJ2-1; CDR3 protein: CASSHGTDDITSNEQFF
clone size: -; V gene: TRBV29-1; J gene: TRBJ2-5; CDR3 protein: CSGHPGQGASFQETQYF
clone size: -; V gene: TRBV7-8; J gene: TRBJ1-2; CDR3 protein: CASSTGQGNYGYTF
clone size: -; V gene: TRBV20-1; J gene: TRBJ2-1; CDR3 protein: CSATPPGSGGYNEQFF
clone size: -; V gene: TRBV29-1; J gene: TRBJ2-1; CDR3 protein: CSAWTGANNEQFF
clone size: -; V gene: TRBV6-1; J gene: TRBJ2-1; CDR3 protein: CASSETGDLSYNEQFF
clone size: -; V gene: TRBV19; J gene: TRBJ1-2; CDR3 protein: CASSSHSGTPTYGYTF
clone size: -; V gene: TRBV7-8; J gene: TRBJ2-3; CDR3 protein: CASSWPLLEGTDTQYF
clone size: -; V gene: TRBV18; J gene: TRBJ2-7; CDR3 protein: CASSPPPGLTSIWQYF
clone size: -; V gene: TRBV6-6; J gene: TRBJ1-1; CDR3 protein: CASSKPGTGFNTEAFF
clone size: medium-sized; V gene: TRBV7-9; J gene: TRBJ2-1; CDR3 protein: CASSFGQQGQDPYNEQFF
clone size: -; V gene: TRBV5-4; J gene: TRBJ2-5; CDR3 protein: CASSLEAEETQYF
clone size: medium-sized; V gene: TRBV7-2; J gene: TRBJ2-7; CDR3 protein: CASSPGQGAYEQYF
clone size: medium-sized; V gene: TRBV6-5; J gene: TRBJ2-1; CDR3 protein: CASSPPGLAGDHEQFF
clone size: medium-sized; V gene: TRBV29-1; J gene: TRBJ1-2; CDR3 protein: CSVDGGLANYGYTF
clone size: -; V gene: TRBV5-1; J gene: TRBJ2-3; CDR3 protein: CASSLAFDTQYF
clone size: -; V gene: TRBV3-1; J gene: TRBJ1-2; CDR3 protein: CASSPLGANYGYTF
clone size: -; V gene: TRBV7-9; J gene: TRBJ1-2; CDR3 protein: CASRKQGQDYGYTF
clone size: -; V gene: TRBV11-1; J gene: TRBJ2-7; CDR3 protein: CASSLDNTDEQYF
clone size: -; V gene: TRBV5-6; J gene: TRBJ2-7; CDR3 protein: CASSPGTGETYEQYF
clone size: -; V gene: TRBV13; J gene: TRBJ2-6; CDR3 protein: CASSAGTGFIGANVLTF
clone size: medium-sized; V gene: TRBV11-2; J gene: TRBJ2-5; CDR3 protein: CASSLERGVKETQYF
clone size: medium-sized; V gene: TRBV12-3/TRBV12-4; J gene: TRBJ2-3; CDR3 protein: CASSLERQGSTDTQYF
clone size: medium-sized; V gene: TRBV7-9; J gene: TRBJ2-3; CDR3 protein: CASSIPGQGETDTQYF
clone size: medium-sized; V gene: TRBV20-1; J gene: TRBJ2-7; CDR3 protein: CSARDGSYEQYF